This is a list of T cell receptor beta chains from one sample in a study of blood T cells in healthy people across ages. TCRdb re-analysed the 5' RACE reads in MiXCR, keeping a single row per CDR3 protein. The profile covers some 920,000 distinct CDR3 sequences, with roughly half appearing a single time and about a fifth taken by the ten largest. Sequencing used blood. The receptors derive from a woman in her sixties in good health. Each CDR3 is given with its conserved first and last residue. The D gene is left open where the match is weak. Not every row has a clone size; where given, it reads once, few, many or a size class.

>NA|TRBV28|NA|TRBJ1-2
CASSPSFQVFGYTF
TGTGCCAGCAGTCCCAGTTTCCAGGTCTTTGGCTACACCTTC
>NA|TRBV10-2|once|TRBJ2-2
CASSETKGLPGELFF
TGCGCCAGCAGTGAGACCAAGGGTTTGCCCGGGGAGCTGTTTTTT
>NA|TRBV4-1|NA|TRBJ2-5
CASSQGLGIYRETQYF
TGCGCCAGCAGCCAAGGACTAGGGATTTATCGGGAGACCCAGTACTTC
>TRBD1|TRBV6-5|few|TRBJ1-6
CASSYSPGTGRSPLHF
TGTGCCAGCAGTTACTCCCCCGGGACAGGGCGTTCACCCCTCCACTTT
>NA|TRBV6-1|few|TRBJ2-5
CASSEFQGSLETQYF
TGTGCCAGCAGTGAATTCCAGGGGTCCTTGGAGACCCAGTACTTC
>TRBD1|TRBV30|NA|TRBJ1-5
CAWSDRGKQPQHF
TGTGCCTGGTCGGACAGGGGAAAACAGCCCCAGCATTTT
>NA|TRBV29-1|NA|TRBJ2-7
CSVEDLGNEQYF
TGCAGCGTTGAAGATTTAGGGAACGAGCAGTACTTC
>NA|TRBV20-1|NA|TRBJ2-7
CSARDSGTYEQYF
TGCAGTGCTAGGGACAGTGGCACCTACGAGCAGTACTTC
>NA|TRBV20-1|NA|TRBJ2-3
CSAPGQPSTDTQYF
TGCAGTGCTCCCGGACAGCCGAGCACAGATACGCAGTATTTT
>NA|TRBV4-3|many|TRBJ2-6
CASSPGHSGANVLTF
TGCGCCAGCAGCCCCGGACATTCCGGGGCCAACGTCCTGACTTTC
>NA|TRBV20-1|NA|TRBJ1-5
CSARLRDTLWTQYFGSNQPQHF
NA
>NA|TRBV12-3/TRBV12-4|NA|TRBJ1-1
CASSLTGTTTEAFF
TGTGCCAGCAGTTTAACAGGGACCACCACTGAAGCTTTCTTT
>NA|TRBV20-1|NA|TRBJ2-7
CSASGRKAAEQYF
TGCAGTGCTAGCGGGAGAAAAGCCGCCGAGCAGTACTTC
>TRBD1|TRBV2|NA|TRBJ2-1
CASSGGDRAFNEQFF
TGTGCCAGCAGTGGGGGGGACAGGGCCTTCAATGAGCAGTTCTTC
>NA|TRBV10-3|few|TRBJ2-7
CAISESWGFGAVAYEQYF
TGTGCCATCAGTGAGTCCTGGGGTTTTGGGGCAGTCGCCTACGAGCAGTACTTC
>NA|TRBV4-2|NA|TRBJ2-3
CASSRGQAAADTQYF
TGTGCCAGCAGCCGGGGCCAGGCCGCTGCAGATACGCAGTATTTT
>NA|TRBV7-9|NA|TRBJ1-1
CASSLAANKAFF
TGTGCCAGCAGCTTAGCAGCAAATAAGGCTTTCTTT
>NA|TRBV11-2|NA|TRBJ2-7
CASSHFSVISYNEQYF
TGTGCCAGCAGCCACTTTAGCGTCATCTCCTACAATGAGCAGTACTTC
>NA|TRBV29-1|many|TRBJ2-1
CSVGWRRLDNEQFF
TGCAGCGTTGGTTGGCGCCGATTAGACAATGAGCAGTTCTTC
>NA|TRBV20-1|few|TRBJ2-7
CSASGQRRQDEQYF
TGCAGTGCTTCAGGACAGCGTCGGCAGGACGAGCAGTACTTC
>TRBD1|TRBV6-2/TRBV6-3|few|TRBJ2-5
CASSFWAGGESETQYF
TGTGCCAGCAGTTTCTGGGCAGGGGGCGAGTCGGAGACCCAGTACTTC
>NA|TRBV5-6|NA|TRBJ1-2
CASSLALGVIYGYTF
TGTGCCAGCAGCTTGGCCCTGGGTGTGATCTATGGCTACACCTTC
>TRBD2|TRBV20-1|few|TRBJ2-3
CSARPLAGGRSRTDTQYF
TGCAGTGCTAGACCGCTAGCGGGAGGGCGTTCTAGAACAGATACGCAGTATTTT
>TRBD1|TRBV2|few|TRBJ1-5
CASRGQGNQPQHF
TGTGCCAGCCGGGGACAGGGCAATCAGCCCCAGCATTTT
>NA|TRBV10-1|NA|TRBJ2-5
CASNSRGETQYF
TGCGCCAGCAACTCTCGGGGGGAGACCCAGTACTTC
>TRBD2|TRBV20-1|few|TRBJ2-7
CSAGLAGYEQYF
TGCAGTGCGGGACTAGCGGGCTACGAGCAGTACTTC
>TRBD1|TRBV29-1|NA|TRBJ2-7
CSVVTGVGYEQYF
TGCAGCGTTGTAACAGGGGTCGGCTACGAGCAGTACTTC
>TRBD1|TRBV7-9|few|TRBJ1-4
CASSPDRGGLFF
TGTGCCAGCAGCCCAGACAGGGGAGGGCTGTTTTTT
>TRBD2|TRBV6-6|NA|TRBJ2-1
CASSYSAELAGYNEQFF
TGTGCCAGCAGTTACTCGGCTGAACTAGCGGGCTACAATGAGCAGTTCTTC
>NA|TRBV27|few|TRBJ2-7
CASSWADAYEQYF
TGTGCCAGCAGTTGGGCCGACGCCTACGAGCAGTACTTC
>NA|TRBV5-1|once|TRBJ1-2
CASSSALTGLSGYGYTF
TGCGCCAGCAGCTCGGCCCTCACGGGGCTATCCGGCTATGGCTACACCTTC
>TRBD1|TRBV20-1|NA|TRBJ1-5
CSARDRDRGQPQHF
TGCAGTGCTAGAGACCGGGACAGGGGACAGCCCCAGCATTTT
>NA|TRBV28|NA|TRBJ2-4
CASSPSVAKNIQYF
TGTGCCAGCAGTCCTTCGGTAGCCAAAAACATTCAGTACTTC
>TRBD1|TRBV5-1|once|TRBJ1-2
CASNSGQGLYGYTF
TGCGCCAGCAACTCGGGACAGGGACTTTATGGCTACACCTTC
>NA|TRBV29-1|few|TRBJ2-3
CSVRDAWWASTDTQYF
TGCAGCGTGAGGGATGCATGGTGGGCTAGCACAGATACGCAGTATTTT
>TRBD2|TRBV7-2|few|TRBJ2-1
CASSLVASGYNEQFF
TGTGCCAGCAGCTTAGTAGCTAGCGGCTACAATGAGCAGTTCTTC
>TRBD2|TRBV7-9|few|TRBJ2-1
CASSSAGGPLEQFF
TGTGCCAGCAGCTCAGCGGGAGGGCCGCTTGAGCAGTTCTTC
>NA|TRBV28|few|TRBJ2-7
CASSFRGGPEQYF
TGTGCCAGCAGTTTCCGCGGAGGCCCCGAGCAGTACTTC
>TRBD1|TRBV11-2|few|TRBJ2-7
CASSSTGYSYEQYF
TGTGCCAGCAGCTCGACAGGGTACAGCTACGAGCAGTACTTC
>NA|TRBV4-1|NA|TRBJ2-5
CASSLKRSFEETQYF
TGCGCCAGCAGCCTGAAAAGGTCGTTTGAAGAGACCCAGTACTTC
>TRBD2|TRBV12-3/TRBV12-4|NA|TRBJ2-7
CAGSFAQGLASTYEQYF
TGTGCCGGCAGTTTTGCCCAGGGACTAGCGAGTACCTACGAGCAGTACTTC
>TRBD2|TRBV27|once|TRBJ2-7
CASSSSLLAGAYEQYF
TGTGCCAGCAGTTCGTCGTTACTAGCGGGAGCCTACGAGCAGTACTTC